These 3 T cell receptor beta chains share one sample of origin, sequenced in a study of T cells in Graves' hyperthyroidism and ophthalmopathy. Template material for amplifying TCR beta CDR3 regions consisted of RNA transcripts. Using the HTBI primer set, a first-round RT-PCR was run on the TCR CDR3. Using its own MiXCR run on the multiplex PCR reads, TCRdb lists one record per CDR3 protein. Of 500,000 to 700,000 distinct CDR3 sequences in the sample, 16% were seen once. The sequenced sample was blood. The origin of the receptors is a woman younger than 30 with Graves' hyperthyroidism.

This clonotype was detected a few times. The rearrangement joins TRBV20-1 to TRBJ2-5, with 9 bases fitting TRBD1. The CDR3 has 15 amino acids. Germline V gene data show CDR1 as DFQATT and CDR2 as SNEGSKA (reference sequence). V trimming: 0 bases; J trimming: 2 bases; junction bases outside the gene matches: 4. The CDR3 sequence is CSAREGTGTQETQYF. The CDR3 region has the DNA TGCAGTGCTAGAGAAGGGACAGGGACGCAAGAGACCCAGTACTTC.

This clonotype occurred many times. The chain has TRBV5-4 and TRBJ2-7, with a weak D call TRBD1 (5 bases). Trimming pared 2 bases from V and 4 bases from J, leaving 13 bases between. CDR3 size: 14 residues. Germline CDR1 is SGHNT and CDR2 is YYREEE (reference sequence). The CDR3 DNA reads TGTGCCAGCAGCTTCGGCAGGGAAAGGTACGAGCAGTACTTC. The encoded protein is CASSFGRERYEQYF. Full variable domain (remainder filled in from reference TRBV5-4 and TRBJ2-7): ETGVTQSPTHLIKTRGQQVTLRCSSQSGHNTVSWYQQALGQGPQFIFQYYREEENGRGNFPPRFSGLQFPNYSSELNVNALELDDSALYLCASSFGRERYEQYFGPGTRLTVT.

CDR3 DNA: TGCGCCAGCAGCCAAGATAGTGGGGATGCCTCCTACGAGCAGTACTTC. Translating it yields CASSQDSGDASYEQYF. The V and J genes are TRBV4-3 and TRBJ2-7; D remains unclear. The CDR3 is 16 amino acids. V was cut by 0 bases and J by 0 bases, with 12 bases left in between. The V gene's germline CDR1 is LGHNA and CDR2 YSLEER.